The clone carrying this T cell receptor (beta chain) was seen a handful of times. The antigen is undetermined. The data originate from a study of T-cell memory formation after mild COVID-19. Whole-study results and caveats: Prior to infection, memory already included some responding clones, suggesting cross-reactive memory joined. Shrinking CD4+ clones were chiefly CM and EM; CD8+ ones were chiefly EMRA. Clones shrinking between day 15 and 85 showed a balanced CD4/CD8 split, and those that grew later tilted toward CD4+.

5'RACE with constant-segment primers built TCRalpha and TCRbeta cDNA libraries with UMIs. From the 5' RACE reads, TCRdb called clonotypes with MiXCR, one entry per CDR3 protein. Among about 140,000 distinct CDR3 sequences listed, approximately 14% were seen once. Germline-derived CDR1 and CDR2 are SQVTM and ANQGSEA. Trimming took 1 base from V and 4 from J, leaving 10 bases between them. The CDR3 extends over 13 amino acids. The sequence derives from an adult woman who had mild COVID-19 (a few samples of this study predate the infection). Cell type and time point are not known. The chain combines TRBV29-1 with TRBJ1-2; D gene ambiguous. Sequenced input: PBMCs or a T cell subset sorted from them (not recorded which). CDR3 coding DNA: TGCAGCGTTGAAGGGCAGGCGGCCTATGGCTACACCTTC. Protein sequence: CSVEGQAAYGYTF.